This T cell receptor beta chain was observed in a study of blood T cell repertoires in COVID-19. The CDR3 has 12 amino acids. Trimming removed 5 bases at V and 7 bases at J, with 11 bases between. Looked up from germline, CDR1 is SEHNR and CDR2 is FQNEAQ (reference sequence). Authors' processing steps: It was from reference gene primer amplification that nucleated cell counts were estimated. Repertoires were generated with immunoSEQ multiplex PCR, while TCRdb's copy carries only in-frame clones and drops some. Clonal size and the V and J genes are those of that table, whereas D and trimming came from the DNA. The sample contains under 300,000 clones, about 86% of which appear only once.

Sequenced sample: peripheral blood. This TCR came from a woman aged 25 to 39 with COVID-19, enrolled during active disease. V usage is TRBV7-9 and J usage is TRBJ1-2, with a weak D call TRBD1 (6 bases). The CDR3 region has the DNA TGTGCCAGCAGCGTGTTCAGGGGTGGCTACACCTTC. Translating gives CASSVFRGGYTF.